A single sample gave rise to the 13 T cell receptor beta chains below, sequenced in a study of regulatory T cells in long-lasting Graves disease. The TCR beta library used iRepertoire HTBI primers with Arm-PCR amplification of CDR3. TCRdb recomputed calls from the multiplex PCR reads with MiXCR, one row per CDR3 protein. The sample carries hundreds of thousands of distinct CDR3 sequences, less than 25% recorded once. Stated time point: persistent/refractory GD, antithyroid drugs over 5 years with positive TRAb. The TCR library was made from RNA that had been extracted from PBMCs in TRIzol. The starting material was peripheral blood mononuclear cells (PBMCs), obtained when the disease was refractory, from a patient treated with antithyroid drugs. Receptors originate from a female donor with Graves disease.

This clonotype was counted many times. The genes are TRBV12-3 or TRBV12-4 and TRBJ2-7, with D hard to call. The V end lost 0 bases, the J end lost 3 bases, and 6 bases lay between the germline ends. This CDR3 has 13 residues. In nucleotides, the CDR3 is TGTGCCAGCAGTTTAGCTTTAGACTACGAGCAGTACTTC. It encodes CASSLALDYEQYF.

This clonotype was seen repeatedly, ten times or more. The gene calls are TRBV28 and TRBJ1-4; no clear D gene. With 2 bases removed from V and 7 bases from J, the gap between germline ends came to 5 bases. Germline assignment: CDR1 MDHEN and CDR2 SYDVKM. The CDR3 has 12 residues. CDR3 coding DNA: TGTGCCAGCAGTTTAGGGAGTGAAAAACTGTTTTTT. This encodes CASSLGSEKLFF.

In its sample, this clonotype was seen a few times. The genes are TRBV19 and TRBJ1-2; unclear D gene. CDR1 and CDR2 from the germline V gene are LNHDA and SQIVND (reference sequence). The CDR3 sequence is 19 residues long. V gave up 0 bases and J gave up 7 bases, with 27 bases separating them. The CDR3 DNA follows: TGTGCCAGTAGTATAGAGGGCAGGCGGAACCTGCCTCCTCGGCGTGGCTACACCTTC. This sequence encodes CASSIEGRRNLPPRRGYTF.

Ten or more counts support this clonotype. The chain carries TRBV20-1 and TRBJ2-5; D call uncertain. CDR1 DFQATT and CDR2 SNEGSKA come from the germline V gene (reference sequence). The CDR3 is made up of 12 amino acids. V lost 5 bases and J lost 5, with 12 bases in between. The CDR3 reads CSARPFSETQYF. CDR3 sequence (DNA): TGCAGTGCTCGGCCGTTTTCGGAGACCCAGTACTTC.

The J gene is TRBJ2-7, the V gene TRBV5-1; TRBD1 matches 11 bases. V lost 4 bases, J lost 3 bases, and 15 bases stayed unmatched. The CDR3 spans 18 residues. CDR1 is SGHRS, CDR2 YFSETQ, per germline. The CDR3 coding sequence is TGCGCCAGCAGCGCCTCCGGGACAGGGGGTGATTGGAACTACGAGCAGTACTTC. It codes for CASSASGTGGDWNYEQYF. The full variable domain, completed using reference TRBV5-1 and TRBJ2-7, is KAGVTQTPRYLIKTRGQQVTLSCSPISGHRSVSWYQQTPGQGLQFLFEYFSETQRNKGNFPGRFSGRQFSNSRSEMNVSTLELGDSALYLCASSASGTGGDWNYEQYFGPGTRLTVT.

This chain connects TRBV24-1 to TRBJ2-1; TRBD1 matches at 7 bases. Per the germline V gene, CDR1 is KGHDR and CDR2 is SFDVKD. V lost 8 bases, J lost 5 bases, and 8 bases stayed unmatched. The CDR3 totals 14 residues. CDR3 DNA: TGTGCCACCATGGGACAGCTCTACAACAATGAGCAGTTCTTC. The encoded protein is CATMGQLYNNEQFF.

This clonotype was detected many times. V gene TRBV11-2 combines with J gene TRBJ2-7, with D perhaps assigned TRBD1 or TRBD2 (5 bases each). The CDR3 extends over 15 amino acids. V dropped 4 bases and J dropped 5 bases, with 18 bases sitting between them. Germline V gene lookup returns CDR1 SGHAT and CDR2 FQNNGV. The CDR3 nucleotides read TGTGCCAGCAGCTCCCGGGACGTGTATTACCACGAGCAGTACTTC. Translation: CASSSRDVYYHEQYF.

The V and J genes are TRBV3-1 and TRBJ1-2; D is possibly TRBD1 (5 bases). V lost 0 bases to trimming and J lost 4 bases, with 15 bases between them. Germline V CDR1 and CDR2: LGHDT, YNNKEL (reference sequence). The CDR3 spans 16 residues. CDR3: CASSQDSRGWGYGYTF. The CDR3 DNA sequence: TGTGCCAGCAGCCAAGATTCAAGGGGTTGGGGCTATGGCTACACCTTC.

This clonotype was picked up a small number of times. The rearrangement uses TRBV12-3 or TRBV12-4 and TRBJ1-1; the D gene is possibly TRBD1 (6 bases). The CDR3 runs 16 residues. With 6 bases removed from V and 11 bases from J, the gap between germline ends came to 28 bases. The CDR3 here is CASRSGLRGRSFGAFF. DNA for the CDR3: TGTGCCAGCAGATCGGGGTTGAGGGGGAGGTCCTTCGGGGCTTTCTTT.

The chain recombines TRBV30 with TRBJ2-2; D is possibly TRBD1 or TRBD2 (6 bases each). The germline CDR1 and CDR2 sequences are GTSNPN and SVGIG (reference sequence). The V gene lost 4 bases and the J gene lost 5 bases, with 17 bases spanning the gap. There are 15 residues in the CDR3. CDR3 residues: CAWKGGRLETGELFF. CDR3 DNA sequence: TGTGCCTGGAAAGGGGGGCGATTAGAAACCGGGGAGCTGTTTTTT. The full variable domain, in which reference TRBV30 and TRBJ2-2 provide the parts outside the CDR3, is SQTIHQWPATLVQPVGSPLSLECTVEGTSNPNLYWYRQAAGRGLQLLFYSVGIGQISSEVPQNLSASRPQDRQFILSSKKLLLSDSGFYLCAWKGGRLETGELFFGEGSRLTVL.

Points on this clonotype: This may come from a read error, since a much larger clone is one base off. The CDR3 spells CASSDDRVSYEQYF. The CDR3 region has the DNA TGTGCCAGCAGTGATGACAGGGTATCCTACGAGCAGTACTTC. V and J are TRBV2 and TRBJ2-7; 7 bases match TRBD1. J was trimmed by 1 base and V by 3 bases; bases with no gene match: 3. Germline V CDR1 and CDR2: SNHLY, FYNNEI. CDR3 length: 14 amino acids.

This clonotype has more than one count but fewer than ten. The chain recombines TRBV7-6 with TRBJ2-5, with a weak D call TRBD2 (5 bases). The CDR3 extends over 15 amino acids. Trimming pared 5 bases from V and 3 bases from J, leaving 16 bases between. Per the germline V gene, CDR1 is SGHVS and CDR2 is FNYEAQ. CDR3 loop: CASSLLAGGKETQYF. CDR3 nucleotide sequence: TGTGCCAGCAGCCTATTGGCGGGTGGGAAAGAGACCCAGTACTTC. Filled out from reference TRBV7-6 and TRBJ2-5, the complete variable domain reads GAGVSQSPRYKVTKRGQDVALRCDPISGHVSLYWYRQALGQGPEFLTYFNYEAQQDKSGLPNDRFSAERPEGSISTLTIQRTEQRDSAMYRCASSLLAGGKETQYFGPGTRLLVL.

At least ten counts were recorded for this clonotype. CDR3 sequence (DNA): TGTGCCTCCATGGACAGCTACGAGCAGTACTTC. As protein: CASMDSYEQYF. V and J are TRBV30 and TRBJ2-7, with a possible D match to TRBD1 (6 bases). This CDR3 has 11 amino acids. Germline V gene sequence: CDR1 GTSNPN, CDR2 SVGIG (reference sequence). With 7 bases removed from V and 3 bases from J, the gap between germline ends came to 10 bases. The full variable domain, its missing parts supplied by reference TRBV30 and TRBJ2-7, is SQTIHQWPATLVQPVGSPLSLECTVEGTSNPNLYWYRQAAGRGLQLLFYSVGIGQISSEVPQNLSASRPQDRQFILSSKKLLLSDSGFYLCASMDSYEQYFGPGTRLTVT.